Following are 12 T cell receptor beta chains from one sample sequenced in a study of T cell changes during pregnancy in multiple sclerosis. TCRdb's copy holds only in-frame clones and misses some; the assay was immunoSEQ multiplex PCR. The sample holds 35,000 to 45,000 clones, roughly 89% seen once. Sequencing used CD4+ T cells from peripheral blood mononuclear cells, obtained in the second trimester of pregnancy. These receptors were obtained from a female donor in good health, enrolled as a control in a pregnancy study.

CDR3 bases: TGTGCCAGCAGCCAATCGGGAGGAAATGAGCAGTTCTTC. Translating it yields CASSQSGGNEQFF. The chain has TRBV16 and TRBJ2-1; possibly TRBD2 for D (6 bases). The CDR3 is 13 residues long. V gave up 0 bases and J gave up 7 bases, with 7 bases separating them. Germline lookup yields CDR1 KGHSY and CDR2 FQNENV.

The genes are TRBV5-1 and TRBJ2-5; a weak D match, TRBD2 (6 bases). Trimming cost V 6 bases and J 0 bases, with 9 bases left between them. Germline CDR1 reads SGHRS; CDR2 reads YFSETQ. The CDR3 spans 13 residues. CDR3 nucleotide sequence: TGCGCCAGCAACCTAGCGAACCAAGAGACCCAGTACTTC. As protein: CASNLANQETQYF. The entire variable domain, with the rest obtained from reference TRBV5-1 and TRBJ2-5, is as follows: KAGVTQTPRYLIKTRGQQVTLSCSPISGHRSVSWYQQTPGQGLQFLFEYFSETQRNKGNFPGRFSGRQFSNSRSEMNVSTLELGDSALYLCASNLANQETQYFGPGTRLLVL.

The chain joins TRBV28 to TRBJ2-7; the D gene is possibly TRBD1 (6 bases). Germline CDR1 MDHEN, CDR2 SYDVKM. Trimming pared 6 bases from V and 3 bases from J, leaving 18 bases between. The CDR3 extends over 15 amino acids. In nucleotides, the CDR3 is TGTGCCAGCAGCACCTCAGGGACACCCCTCTACGAGCAGTACTTC. This gives the protein CASSTSGTPLYEQYF.

The J gene is TRBJ2-7, the V gene TRBV7-2; D perhaps matches TRBD2 (6 bases). Germline assignment: CDR1 SGHTA and CDR2 FQGNSA. Deletions cut 6 bases from V and 0 bases from J, with 9 bases between. The CDR3 covers 13 residues. Written as DNA, the CDR3 is TGTGCCAGCAGACCCGGGAGCTCCTACGAGCAGTACTTC. Encoded protein: CASRPGSSYEQYF.

The chain combines TRBV5-1 with TRBJ2-6; no clear D. Germline-derived CDR1 and CDR2 are SGHRS and YFSETQ. Trimming took off 0 bases at V and 0 bases at J, with 19 bases between the two ends. The CDR3 sequence is 20 residues long. The CDR3: CASSLANFFSAHSGANVLTF. The CDR3 DNA is TGCGCCAGCAGCTTGGCCAACTTCTTTTCCGCCCACTCTGGGGCCAACGTCCTGACTTTC.

The chain links TRBV28 to TRBJ1-5; no clear D gene. Germline-derived CDR1 and CDR2 are MDHEN and SYDVKM. CDR3 size: 12 residues. Between the trimmed V and J ends, which lost 2 bases and 7 bases, there was a span of 6 bases. The CDR3 reads CASSLPGQPQHF. CDR3 sequence (DNA): TGTGCCAGCAGTTTACCAGGACAGCCCCAGCATTTT.

This clone was observed a single time. This sequence joins TRBV6-6 and TRBJ1-4, with D unresolved. Looked up from germline, CDR1 is MNHNY and CDR2 is SVGAGI (reference sequence). CDR3 length equals 11 residues. V lost 8 bases, J lost 10 bases, and 11 bases lay in between. The CDR3 DNA sequence: TGTGCCAGCTCGCCGGGAGGAAAACTGTTTTTT. Amino acid sequence: CASSPGGKLFF.

This sequence joins TRBV30 and TRBJ2-1, with TRBD2 matching 13 bases. The CDR3 loop spans 15 amino acids. The V gene end was trimmed by 3 bases and the J gene end by 9 bases; junction bases not matched to a gene: 8. Germline V CDR1 and CDR2: GTSNPN, SVGIG (reference sequence). CDR3 sequence: CAWRALAGGQSEQFF. The CDR3, as DNA: TGTGCCTGGAGGGCACTAGCGGGGGGGCAGAGTGAGCAGTTCTTC.

The V gene is TRBV7-8, the J gene TRBJ1-1; weak D call: TRBD1 (5 bases). The CDR3 covers 17 residues. The ends were cut back, 4 bases at V and 4 bases at J, with 22 bases in the middle. From germline, CDR1 is SGHVS and CDR2 FQNEAQ. The chain's CDR3 is CASSYGGGGNLVTEAFF. The DNA of the CDR3 is TGTGCCAGCAGCTACGGGGGGGGTGGTAATTTAGTCACTGAAGCTTTCTTT.

The chain joins TRBV11-3 to TRBJ2-3, with TRBD2 matching over 7 bases. The CDR3 is 16 amino acids. CDR1 and CDR2 (germline): SGHNT, YENEEA. J was trimmed by 4 bases and V by 0 bases; bases with no gene match: 7. The CDR3 region has the DNA TGTGCCAGCAGCTTAGATGGCGGGAGTAACTCAGATACGCAGTATTTT. It translates to CASSLDGGSNSDTQYF.

The V call is TRBV2, the J call TRBJ2-5, with D possibly being TRBD2 (6 bases). There are 16 residues in the CDR3. Germline V gene lookup returns CDR1 SNHLY and CDR2 FYNNEI. V lost 3 bases and J 5 bases, leaving 19 bases between the germline ends. For the CDR3, the DNA is TGTGCCAGCAGTGACAATAGCGGAGGTTTTGGGGAGACCCAGTACTTC. It yields the protein CASSDNSGGFGETQYF.

The rearrangement links TRBV11-2 to TRBJ1-2, with 8 bases that match TRBD1. V dropped 1 base and J dropped 2; count of bases not matched to a gene: 3. The CDR3 runs 15 residues. The V gene's germline CDR1 is SGHAT and CDR2 FQNNGV. CDR3 loop: CASSLVGQGNYGYTF. The CDR3 nucleotides read TGTGCCAGCAGCTTAGTAGGACAGGGCAACTATGGCTACACCTTC.